The 20 T cell receptor beta chains in this list originate from one sample, sequenced in a study of blood T cells in healthy people across ages. A second PCR, run for roughly 7 to 12 cycles, used a sample-barcoded 5' primer plus a J-beta primer mix. TCRdb processed the 5' RACE reads anew with MiXCR; each CDR3 protein has one entry. The table lists about 1.4 million distinct CDR3 sequences, approximately 59% of them singletons. The sequenced sample consisted of blood. Receptors were obtained from a young man in good health.

The chain uses TRBV4-1 and TRBJ1-6, with D possibly matching TRBD1 (5 bases). Germline CDR1 and CDR2: MGHRA and YSYEKL. The CDR3 spans 16 residues. The V and J ends lost 5 bases and 2 bases respectively, with 13 bases between them. The CDR3 sequence is CASSYGRVAYNSPLHF. The CDR3 DNA reads as TGCGCCAGCAGCTACGGCAGGGTTGCCTATAATTCACCCCTCCACTTT.

The V gene is TRBV12-3 or TRBV12-4, the J gene TRBJ2-7; TRBD1 matches at 7 bases. The tail of the sequence fits TRBJ2-5 better, so the J call may be wrong. The CDR3 consists of 15 residues. CDR3 nucleotide sequence: TGTGCCAGCAGCACCCTAGGACAGGAAAAAGAGACCCAGTACTTC. Translation: CASSTLGQEKETQYF.

This clonotype showed up just a few times. J is TRBJ2-3 and V is TRBV24-1, with D uncertain. The germline gives CDR1 KGHDR, CDR2 SFDVKD. V dropped 3 bases and J dropped 5 bases, with 8 bases sitting between them. CDR3 length equals 13 residues. DNA of the CDR3: TGTGCCACCAGTGATACTGACGGAGATACGCAGTATTTT. This codes for CATSDTDGDTQYF.

This clonotype was seen just once. The chain employs TRBV4-2 and TRBJ1-2, with TRBD1 matching over 9 bases. CDR3 length equals 15 residues. The germline gives CDR1 LGHNA, CDR2 YNFKEQ. Trimming removed 4 bases from V and 6 bases from J; junction bases left unmatched: 9. CDR3 loop: CASSPAGQGKDGYTF. CDR3 bases: TGTGCCAGCAGCCCCGCGGGACAGGGAAAAGATGGCTACACCTTC.

This clonotype was seen once. For the CDR3, the DNA is TGTGCCACCAGCAGAGATGCCCTAGCGGGAGGTGAGAAGTACTTC. It is translated as CATSRDALAGGEKYF. This chain joins TRBV15 and TRBJ2-7; TRBD2 agrees at 11 bases. This CDR3 has 15 residues. The V gene's germline CDR1 is LNHNV and CDR2 YYDKDF (reference sequence). J gave up 11 bases and V 0 bases, and 9 bases lay outside the gene matches.

This clonotype was counted between two and nine times. J is TRBJ2-3 and V is TRBV20-1; D might be TRBD2 (6 bases). Germline V gives CDR1 DFQATT, CDR2 SNEGSKA (reference sequence). This CDR3 has 14 residues. Trimming took off 3 bases at V and 0 bases at J, with 10 bases between the two ends. The CDR3 DNA sequence: TGCAGTGCTAGGCGGGGTGCTAGCACAGATACGCAGTATTTT. It translates to CSARRGASTDTQYF.

In DNA, the CDR3 is TGTGCCAGCAGAGGGGACAGGGGGCTATCTGGCTACACCTTC. As protein: CASRGDRGLSGYTF. The chain is built from TRBV25-1 and TRBJ1-2; the match to TRBD1 covers 12 bases. Unmatched junction bases numbered 6, after V lost 6 bases and J lost 7 bases. CDR1 is MGHDK, CDR2 SYGVNS, per germline. The CDR3 covers 14 residues.

V gene TRBV6-1 combines with J gene TRBJ2-7; weak D call: TRBD2 (5 bases). CDR3 size: 14 residues. The germline V and J ends were trimmed by 8 bases and 3 bases, with 17 bases remaining between them. The germline gives CDR1 MNHNS, CDR2 SASEGT. The CDR3 reads CASGEEASYYEQYF. CDR3 sequence (DNA): TGTGCCAGCGGAGAGGAGGCCTCATACTACGAGCAGTACTTC.

The rearrangement links TRBV20-1 to TRBJ2-1, with D perhaps matching TRBD2 (5 bases). The CDR3 is 13 residues long. V lost 3 bases and J lost 3, with 9 bases in between. In germline, CDR1 is DFQATT, CDR2 SNEGSKA (reference sequence). CDR3 amino acids: CSASLANYNEQFF. The CDR3 DNA sequence: TGCAGTGCTAGTCTAGCAAACTACAATGAGCAGTTCTTC.

The chain uses TRBV20-1 and TRBJ2-7; D gene unclear. This CDR3 is 10 amino acids long. Germline-derived CDR1 and CDR2 are DFQATT and SNEGSKA (reference sequence). The V end lost 6 bases, the J end lost 7 bases, and 10 bases lay between the germline ends. Here the CDR3 reads CSAAENEQYF. CDR3 bases: TGCAGTGCCGCTGAGAATGAGCAGTACTTC.

The chain recombines TRBV20-1 with TRBJ1-2; no clear D. Between the trimmed V and J ends, which lost 0 bases and 6 bases, there was a span of 14 bases. Germline loops: CDR1 DFQATT, CDR2 SNEGSKA (reference sequence). The CDR3 is 14 amino acids. This chain's CDR3 is CSAREQESPHGYTF. The CDR3, as DNA: TGCAGTGCTAGAGAGCAGGAATCTCCCCATGGCTACACCTTC.

The rearrangement uses TRBV4-2 and TRBJ1-5; D remains ambiguous. Per germline, CDR1 LGHNA and CDR2 YNFKEQ. V shed 1 base and J shed 3 bases, with 10 bases lying between them. The CDR3 length is 15 residues. The chain's CDR3 is CASSQVEGVNQPQHF. The CDR3 DNA reads TGTGCCAGCAGCCAAGTCGAGGGTGTCAATCAGCCCCAGCATTTT.

The rearrangement uses TRBV29-1 and TRBJ1-2; D possibly corresponds to TRBD1 (6 bases). The germline gives CDR1 SQVTM, CDR2 ANQGSEA. The CDR3 contains 12 residues. V lost 4 bases and J lost 8, with 14 bases in between. The CDR3 region has the DNA TGCAGCGTTGTTTTCGACAGGACCGGCTACACCTTC. Residues: CSVVFDRTGYTF.

The chain has TRBV12-3 or TRBV12-4 and TRBJ2-1; tentative D call: TRBD1 (5 bases). V lost 7 bases and J 6 bases, leaving 19 bases between the germline ends. CDR3 length: 15 residues. CDR3 loop: CASNPKGVGINEQFF. CDR3 DNA: TGTGCCAGCAACCCTAAAGGGGTAGGAATCAATGAGCAGTTCTTC.

Remarks on this clonotype: Compared with germline, one end of the junction differs, possibly owing to a read error. The genes are TRBV2 and TRBJ1-1, with unresolved D. The V gene's germline CDR1 is SNHLY and CDR2 FYNNEI. The CDR3 has 14 residues. CDR3 amino acids: CVSSEWALGTEAFF. As DNA, the CDR3 is TGTGTCAGCAGTGAATGGGCATTAGGGACTGAAGCTTTCTTT.

This sequence joins TRBV20-1 and TRBJ2-3, with 14 bases identical to TRBD2. The CDR3 consists of 14 residues. With V trimmed by 1 base and J by 6 bases, 0 bases remained unmatched. From germline, CDR1 is DFQATT and CDR2 SNEGSKA (reference sequence). The DNA for the CDR3 is TGCAGTGCTAGAGGGACTAGCGGGGGGGATACGCAGTATTTT. Amino acids: CSARGTSGGDTQYF.

A few counts support this clonotype. V usage is TRBV20-1 and J usage is TRBJ1-6; D gene uncertain. CDR3 length: 14 residues. The germline CDR1 and CDR2 sequences are DFQATT and SNEGSKA (reference sequence). Trimming took 1 base from V and 8 from J, leaving 12 bases between them. As DNA, the CDR3 is TGCAGTGCTAGAGCCCGGGTCGGGGATTCACCCCTCCACTTT. Encoded protein: CSARARVGDSPLHF.

The rearrangement uses TRBV29-1 and TRBJ1-1; 8 nucleotides agree with TRBD1. CDR3 length: 14 amino acids. V gave up 0 bases and J gave up 1 base; unmatched junction bases: 1. The V gene's germline CDR1 is SQVTM and CDR2 ANQGSEA. The DNA of the CDR3 is TGCAGCGTTGAAGAGACAGGGGCGAACACTGAAGCTTTCTTT. Its protein product is CSVEETGANTEAFF.

The J gene is TRBJ2-4, the V gene TRBV7-8, with 9 bases fitting TRBD1. The J call may be faulty, since TRBJ2-7 better matches the DNA end. The CDR3 spans 17 residues. Germline V lookup: CDR1 SGHVS, CDR2 FQNEAQ. The CDR3, as DNA: TGTGCCAGCAGCTTAGGGGCACAGGGGGCCCTAAGGAACGAGCAGTACTTC. This encodes CASSLGAQGALRNEQYF.

CDR3 loop: CASSEQILNTGELFF. CDR3 DNA: TGCGCCAGCAGCGAGCAAATCTTGAACACCGGGGAGCTGTTTTTT. The gene calls are TRBV5-1 and TRBJ2-2; D call uncertain. V was shortened by 4 bases and J by 1 base, with 11 bases between the two germline ends. CDR3 length: 15 residues. Germline CDR1 and CDR2: SGHRS and YFSETQ.